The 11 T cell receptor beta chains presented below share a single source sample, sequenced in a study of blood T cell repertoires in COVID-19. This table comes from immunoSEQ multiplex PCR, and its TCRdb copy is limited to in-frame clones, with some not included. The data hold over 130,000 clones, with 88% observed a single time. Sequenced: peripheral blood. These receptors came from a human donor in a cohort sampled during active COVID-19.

CDR3 nucleotide sequence: TGTGCCAGCAGCTTAGGGACAGGGAGTGCAACTAATGAAAAACTGTTTTTT. It translates to CASSLGTGSATNEKLFF. The rearrangement links TRBV7-8 to TRBJ1-4; 8 positions match TRBD1. Germline V gene lookup returns CDR1 SGHVS and CDR2 FQNEAQ. The CDR3 runs 17 residues. V shed 1 base and J 0 bases; nucleotides not matched to a gene: 4. The variable domain in full, with the rest retrieved from reference TRBV7-8 and TRBJ1-4, is GAGVSQSPRYKVAKRGQDVALRCDPISGHVSLFWYQQALGQGPEFLTYFQNEAQLDKSGLPSDRFFAERPEGSVSTLKIQRTQQEDSAVYLCASSLGTGSATNEKLFFGSGTQLSVL.

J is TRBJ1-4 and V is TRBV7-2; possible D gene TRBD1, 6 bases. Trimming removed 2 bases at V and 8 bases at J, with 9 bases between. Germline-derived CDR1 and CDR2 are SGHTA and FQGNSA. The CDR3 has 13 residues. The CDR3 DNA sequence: TGTGCCAGCAGCTTAAGGACAGCAGAAAAACTGTTTTTT. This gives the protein CASSLRTAEKLFF.

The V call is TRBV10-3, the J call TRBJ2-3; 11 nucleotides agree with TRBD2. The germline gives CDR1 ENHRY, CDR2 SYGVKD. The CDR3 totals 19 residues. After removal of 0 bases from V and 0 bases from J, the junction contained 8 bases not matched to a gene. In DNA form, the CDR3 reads TGTGCCATCAGTGAGTCAATAGCGGGGGGGCAAGGGAGCACAGATACGCAGTATTTT. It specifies CAISESIAGGQGSTDTQYF.

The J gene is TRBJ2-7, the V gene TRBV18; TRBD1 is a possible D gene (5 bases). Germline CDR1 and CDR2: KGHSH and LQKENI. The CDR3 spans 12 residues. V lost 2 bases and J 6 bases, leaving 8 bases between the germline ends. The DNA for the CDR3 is TGTGCCAGCTCACCAGAAAGGGGCGAGCAGTACTTC. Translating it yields CASSPERGEQYF.

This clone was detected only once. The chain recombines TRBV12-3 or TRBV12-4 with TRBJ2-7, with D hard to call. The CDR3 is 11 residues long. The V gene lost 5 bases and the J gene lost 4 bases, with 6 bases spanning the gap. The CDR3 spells CASSHRYEQYF. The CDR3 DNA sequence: TGTGCCAGCAGTCACCGGTACGAGCAGTACTTC.

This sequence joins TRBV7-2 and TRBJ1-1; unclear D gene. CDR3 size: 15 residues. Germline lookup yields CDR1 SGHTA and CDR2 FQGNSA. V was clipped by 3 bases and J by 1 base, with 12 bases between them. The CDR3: CASSFPGVGNTEAFF. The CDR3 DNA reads TGTGCCAGCAGCTTCCCCGGGGTAGGGAACACTGAAGCTTTCTTT.

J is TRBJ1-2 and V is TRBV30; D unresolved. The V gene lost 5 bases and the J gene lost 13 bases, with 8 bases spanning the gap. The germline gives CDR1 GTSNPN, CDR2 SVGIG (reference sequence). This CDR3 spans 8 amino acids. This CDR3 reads CAWGLVTF. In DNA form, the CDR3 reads TGTGCCTGGGGCCTCGTCACCTTC.

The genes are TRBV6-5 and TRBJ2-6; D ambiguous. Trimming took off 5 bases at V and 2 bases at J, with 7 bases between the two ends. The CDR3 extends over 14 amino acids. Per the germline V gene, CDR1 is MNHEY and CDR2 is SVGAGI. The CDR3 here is CASSLRAGANVLTF. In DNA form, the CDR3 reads TGTGCCAGCAGTCTTCGAGCTGGGGCCAACGTCCTGACTTTC.

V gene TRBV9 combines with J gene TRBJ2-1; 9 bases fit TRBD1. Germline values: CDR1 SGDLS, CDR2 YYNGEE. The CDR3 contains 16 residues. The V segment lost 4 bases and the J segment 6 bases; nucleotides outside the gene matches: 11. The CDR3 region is CASSPPGQGVPNEQFF. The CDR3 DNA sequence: TGTGCCAGCAGCCCTCCGGGACAGGGAGTTCCCAATGAGCAGTTCTTC.

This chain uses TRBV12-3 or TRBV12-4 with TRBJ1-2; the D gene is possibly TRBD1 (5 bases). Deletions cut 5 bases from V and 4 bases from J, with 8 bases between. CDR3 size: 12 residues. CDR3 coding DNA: TGTGCCAGCAGTCCAGGGTTCTATGGCTACACCTTC. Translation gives CASSPGFYGYTF.

CDR3 DNA sequence: TGTGCCAGCAGCCGAGCGACAGGGGTTACTGAAGCTTTCTTT. It is translated as CASSRATGVTEAFF. The gene calls are TRBV5-8 and TRBJ1-1, with 8 positions matching TRBD1. The V segment lost 4 bases and the J segment 5 bases; nucleotides outside the gene matches: 7. CDR3 size: 14 residues. CDR1 and CDR2 from the germline V gene are SGHTS and YDEGEE.